This record concerns one TCR beta chain sequence. What it binds is not known. In building TCR beta libraries, iRepertoire HTBI primers were used together with Arm-PCR of CDR3 regions. Each CDR3 protein is one row after TCRdb ran MiXCR on the multiplex PCR reads. The repertoire has under 250,000 distinct CDR3 sequences, around 20% of them found once; the top ten carry approximately 14%. The germline gives CDR1 SGHAT, CDR2 FQNNGV. The CDR3 is 13 amino acids. After removal of 10 bases from V and 5 bases from J, the junction contained 9 bases not matched to a gene. These data are taken from a study of regulatory T cells in long-lasting Graves disease. Findings and caveats of the study: Exclusively peripheral blood, rather than thyroid tissue, was studied.

The sample's time point: newly diagnosed GD, antithyroid drugs for less than 3 months. Extracted PBMC RNA gave rise to the TCR library. The V and J genes are TRBV11-2 and TRBJ2-3, with TRBD2 matching over 7 bases. The specimen comprised peripheral blood mononuclear cells (PBMCs), sampled at new diagnosis, from a patient treated with antithyroid drugs. The TCR sequence derives from a female donor with Graves disease. This chain's CDR3 is CATNGGVEDTQYF. Here the CDR3 DNA reads TGTGCCACCAATGGGGGGGTCGAAGATACGCAGTATTTT.